One sample yielded the 6 T cell receptor beta chains listed below, sequenced in a study of graft-versus-host responses after intestinal transplantation. The method was immunoSEQ multiplex PCR; TCRdb's version includes in-frame clones alone and lacks a portion of them. The table includes fewer than 110,000 clones, approximately 86% detected once. No antigens are known for them. Sequences were derived from unstimulated CD4+ T cells sorted from spleen or lymph node cells, sampled before transplant. The receptors were sampled from a human donor who was the organ donor for an intestinal transplant.

The chain couples TRBV7-6 to TRBJ2-2; D perhaps matches TRBD2 (5 bases). This CDR3 has 16 amino acids. Germline V gives CDR1 SGHVS, CDR2 FNYEAQ. V gave up 3 bases and J gave up 1 base, with 12 bases separating them. The CDR3 DNA is TGTGCCAGCAGCTTCGGGGTAGGATTGAACACCGGGGAGCTGTTTTTT. This codes for CASSFGVGLNTGELFF.

The CDR3 DNA sequence: TGTGCCAGCTCCTCCGGGACTAGCGACCCAGATACGCAGTATTTT. It specifies CASSSGTSDPDTQYF. The chain has TRBV18 and TRBJ2-3; 10 bases are shared with TRBD2. CDR1 is KGHSH and CDR2 is LQKENI in the germline V gene. The CDR3 runs to 15 residues. Losses at the gene ends were 6 bases for V and 4 bases for J; bases not matched to a gene: 7.

This chain connects TRBV6-6 to TRBJ2-7, with D tentatively TRBD1 (6 bases). Deletions cut 2 bases from V and 5 bases from J, with 10 bases between. Germline V CDR1 and CDR2: MNHNY, SVGAGI (reference sequence). The CDR3 has 13 amino acids. As DNA, the CDR3 is TGTGCCAGCAGTTACCGAGGGGGAGACGAGCAGTACTTC. This encodes CASSYRGGDEQYF.

CDR3 bases: TGTGCCAGCAGTGAGCCGGGGACAGCAAAAGCCTACGAGCAGTACTTC. Translation: CASSEPGTAKAYEQYF. The V gene is TRBV6-1, the J gene TRBJ2-7; 7 bases agree with TRBD1. J was trimmed by 2 bases and V by 3 bases; bases with no gene match: 10. There are 16 residues in the CDR3. Germline V lookup: CDR1 MNHNS, CDR2 SASEGT.

The table lists this clone with a count of one. The chain links TRBV7-2 to TRBJ1-1; D gene uncertain. The germline V and J ends were trimmed by 2 bases and 2 bases, with 9 bases remaining between them. Germline CDR1 is SGHTA and CDR2 is FQGNSA. This CDR3 has 14 residues. CDR3 residues: CASSLRVRNTEAFF. The CDR3 DNA follows: TGTGCCAGCAGCTTAAGAGTCCGCAACACTGAAGCTTTCTTT. Full variable domain (missing parts from reference TRBV7-2 and TRBJ1-1): GAGVSQSPSNKVTEKGKDVELRCDPISGHTALYWYRQSLGQGLEFLIYFQGNSAPDKSGLPSDRFSAERTGGSVSTLTIQRTQQEDSAVYLCASSLRVRNTEAFFGQGTRLTVV.

This clone showed up just once. The rearrangement uses TRBV5-4 and TRBJ2-5; 14 nucleotides line up with TRBD2. Germline lookup yields CDR1 SGHNT and CDR2 YYREEE (reference sequence). The CDR3 is 18 residues long. With 3 bases clipped from V and 4 bases from J, the junction kept 11 bases outside the gene matches. The CDR3 here is CASSSGTSGRRGGETQYF. The CDR3 DNA follows: TGTGCCAGCAGCTCTGGGACTAGCGGGAGAAGGGGCGGAGAGACCCAGTACTTC.